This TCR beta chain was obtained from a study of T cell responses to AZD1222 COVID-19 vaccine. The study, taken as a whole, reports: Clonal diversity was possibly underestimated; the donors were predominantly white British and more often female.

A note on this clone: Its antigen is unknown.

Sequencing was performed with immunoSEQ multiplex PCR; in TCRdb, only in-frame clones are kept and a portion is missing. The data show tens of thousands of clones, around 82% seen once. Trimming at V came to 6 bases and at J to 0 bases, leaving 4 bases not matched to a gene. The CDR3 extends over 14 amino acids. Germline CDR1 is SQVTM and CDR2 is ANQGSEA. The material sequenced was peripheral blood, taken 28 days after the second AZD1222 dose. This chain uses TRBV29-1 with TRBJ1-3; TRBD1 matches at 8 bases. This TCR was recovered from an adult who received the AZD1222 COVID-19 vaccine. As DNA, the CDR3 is TGCAGCGTAGACGGGACAGGCTCTGGAAACACCATATATTTT. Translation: CSVDGTGSGNTIYF. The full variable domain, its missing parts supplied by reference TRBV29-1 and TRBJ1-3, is SAVISQKPSRDICQRGTSLTIQCQVDSQVTMMFWYRQQPGQSLTLIATANQGSEATYESGFVIDKFPISRPNLTFSTLTVSNMSPEDSSIYLCSVDGTGSGNTIYFGEGSWLTVV.